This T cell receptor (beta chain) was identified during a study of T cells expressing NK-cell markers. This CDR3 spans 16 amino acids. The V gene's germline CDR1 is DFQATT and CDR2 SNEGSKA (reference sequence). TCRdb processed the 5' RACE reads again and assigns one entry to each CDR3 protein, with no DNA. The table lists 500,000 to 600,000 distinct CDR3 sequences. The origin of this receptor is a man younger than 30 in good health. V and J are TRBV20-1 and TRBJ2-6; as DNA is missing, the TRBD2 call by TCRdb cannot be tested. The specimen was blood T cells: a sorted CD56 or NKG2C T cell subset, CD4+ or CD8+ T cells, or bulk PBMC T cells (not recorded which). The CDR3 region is CSAIPRSGGRTNVLTF.